The 17 T cell receptor beta chains given below trace back to one sample, sequenced in a study of response to subunit inactivated influenza vaccine. TCRdb processed the RT-PCR reads anew with MiXCR; each CDR3 protein has one entry. This sample yields some 480,000 distinct CDR3 sequences, of which about 10% are seen a single time; over 9.5% belongs to the top ten. The material was PBMCs from blood, obtained about 6 weeks after vaccination. The receptors come from a man aged 45 to 65 who received an inactivated influenza vaccine.

This clonotype was seen more than once but under ten times. This rearrangement joins TRBV20-1 to TRBJ2-7, with 9 positions matching TRBD2. Per germline, CDR1 DFQATT and CDR2 SNEGSKA (reference sequence). The trim removed 4 bases at V and 0 bases at J, leaving 7 bases unmatched. This CDR3 has 15 residues. CDR3 region: CSATPSGMSSYEQYF. Here the CDR3 DNA reads TGCAGTGCTACCCCTAGCGGGATGAGCTCCTACGAGCAGTACTTC.

This clonotype was observed at least ten times. The chain employs TRBV5-6 and TRBJ2-1; D might be TRBD1 (5 bases). This CDR3 spans 14 amino acids. The germline V gene has CDR1 SGHDT and CDR2 YYEEEE. V dropped 1 base and J dropped 9 bases, with 14 bases sitting between them. CDR3 DNA: TGTGCCAGCAGCTTGAAACAGGTGGTAGGTGAGCAGTTCTTC. This codes for CASSLKQVVGEQFF.

This clonotype was detected many times. This chain links TRBV12-3 or TRBV12-4 with TRBJ2-5; D is unclear. Trimming took 3 bases from V and 0 from J, leaving 8 bases between them. CDR3 length: 14 amino acids. CDR3 bases: TGTGCCAGCAGTTTCATAGAATACCAAGAGACCCAGTACTTC. It encodes CASSFIEYQETQYF.

This clonotype was seen at least ten times. CDR3 in amino acids: CSVTRVASSYNEQFF. CDR3 bases: TGCAGCGTTACACGCGTGGCTAGCTCCTACAATGAGCAGTTCTTC. The chain combines TRBV29-1 with TRBJ2-1; D not certain. Germline values: CDR1 SQVTM, CDR2 ANQGSEA. This CDR3 region has 15 residues. The germline V and J ends were trimmed by 5 bases and 0 bases, with 14 bases remaining between them.

This clonotype was seen a few times. V and J are TRBV5-1 and TRBJ1-4; 7 positions match TRBD1. The V and J ends lost 4 bases and 7 bases, in that order; junction bases with no gene match: 13. The CDR3 contains 16 residues. In germline, CDR1 is SGHRS, CDR2 YFSETQ. The CDR3 protein is CASSPYLQGPREKLFF. Here the CDR3 DNA reads TGCGCCAGCAGCCCCTATCTACAGGGGCCGCGTGAAAAACTGTTTTTT.

The V and J genes are TRBV5-1 and TRBJ2-5, with 8 bases matching TRBD2. The V segment lost 1 base and the J segment 1 base; nucleotides outside the gene matches: 6. CDR3 length equals 16 residues. CDR1 is SGHRS, CDR2 YFSETQ, per germline. CDR3 residues: CASSLFPTSGQETQYF. In DNA, the CDR3 is TGCGCCAGCAGCTTGTTTCCCACTAGCGGCCAAGAGACCCAGTACTTC.

The rearrangement links TRBV20-1 to TRBJ2-3; D gene ambiguous. This CDR3 has 15 amino acids. Germline values: CDR1 DFQATT, CDR2 SNEGSKA (reference sequence). Trimming stripped 8 bases from V and 0 bases from J, with 18 bases between. The CDR3 region has the DNA TGCAGTCAATCAGACCAGGTTCCTAGCACAGATACGCAGTATTTT. Protein: CSQSDQVPSTDTQYF.

This clonotype was recorded a few times. The chain carries TRBV10-3 and TRBJ2-1; D remains ambiguous. This CDR3 spans 16 amino acids. Deletions cut 3 bases from V and 0 bases from J, with 12 bases between. CDR1 and CDR2 from the germline V gene are ENHRY and SYGVKD. CDR3 bases: TGTGCCATCAGTGACCGAGCCTGGAGCTCCTACAATGAGCAGTTCTTC. This encodes CAISDRAWSSYNEQFF.

The chain combines TRBV20-1 with TRBJ1-1, with 8 bases matching TRBD1. The CDR3 is 13 residues long. The V segment lost 5 bases and the J segment 11 bases; nucleotides outside the gene matches: 13. Germline CDR1 and CDR2: DFQATT and SNEGSKA (reference sequence). The CDR3 DNA reads as TGCAGTGCTGTGGGCCCAGGGGGCGTAGGCGCTTTCTTT. This sequence encodes CSAVGPGGVGAFF.

This clonotype showed up just a few times. The chain carries TRBV7-9 and TRBJ2-2; D may be TRBD1 or TRBD2 (5 bases each). V lost 6 bases, J lost 6 bases, and 17 bases lay in between. This CDR3 has 15 residues. The V gene's germline CDR1 is SEHNR and CDR2 FQNEAQ (reference sequence). Here the CDR3 reads CASRVGTSPPGELFF. In DNA, the CDR3 is TGTGCCAGCAGGGTGGGGACCTCCCCACCCGGGGAGCTGTTTTTT.

At least ten counts were recorded for this clonotype. The chain combines TRBV12-3 or TRBV12-4 with TRBJ2-4; 12 positions match TRBD2. With 6 bases clipped from V and 1 base from J, the junction kept 4 bases outside the gene matches. The CDR3 totals 16 residues. CDR3 in DNA: TGTGCCAGCAGCCCTACTAGCGGGGGGGCCAAAAACATTCAGTACTTC. Translated: CASSPTSGGAKNIQYF.

There are many counts of this clonotype. The chain recombines TRBV6-1 with TRBJ2-2, with TRBD1 matching 7 bases. The CDR3 has 16 residues. Germline CDR1 MNHNS, CDR2 SASEGT. J was trimmed by 0 bases and V by 6 bases; bases with no gene match: 7. In nucleotides, the CDR3 is TGTGCCAGCAGGGACCTTGGGACAGCGAACACCGGGGAGCTGTTTTTT. Translating gives CASRDLGTANTGELFF.

There are many counts of this clonotype. The chain couples TRBV7-9 to TRBJ2-7; the match to TRBD1 covers 7 bases. The CDR3 runs 11 residues. Germline-derived CDR1 and CDR2 are SEHNR and FQNEAQ (reference sequence). V lost 3 bases and J lost 7; bases outside the gene matches: 0. The CDR3 region is CASSLDREQYF. CDR3 in DNA: TGTGCCAGCAGCTTGGACAGGGAGCAGTACTTC.

In this sample, this clonotype turned up a few times. The chain uses TRBV20-1 and TRBJ2-2; D gene unclear. This CDR3 has 14 amino acids. The V end was cut by 3 bases, the J end by 4 bases, with 12 bases between. CDR1 and CDR2 from the germline V gene are DFQATT and SNEGSKA (reference sequence). CDR3 coding DNA: TGCAGTGCTAGTCGTCTGTCAACCACCGGGGAGCTGTTTTTT. Translated, it gives CSASRLSTTGELFF.

This chain uses TRBV7-2 with TRBJ2-7; possibly TRBD2 for D (5 bases). This CDR3 comprises 15 residues. Trimming took 1 base from V and 7 from J, leaving 17 bases between them. The germline CDR1 and CDR2 sequences are SGHTA and FQGNSA. The CDR3 region has the DNA TGTGCCAGCAGCTTAGAGGCTAGCACCCTCCGGGAGCAGTACTTC. Translation gives CASSLEASTLREQYF.

This chain links TRBV20-1 with TRBJ2-3; the D is unclear. The CDR3 covers 14 residues. The V end lost 0 bases, the J end lost 3 bases, and 10 bases lay between the germline ends. The V gene's germline CDR1 is DFQATT and CDR2 SNEGSKA (reference sequence). In nucleotides, the CDR3 is TGCAGTGCTAGAGACCTTCCGCCGACAGATACGCAGTATTTT. This codes for CSARDLPPTDTQYF.

This clonotype showed up just a few times. The J gene is TRBJ2-7, the V gene TRBV7-2, with 7 bases that match TRBD1. Germline values: CDR1 SGHTA, CDR2 FQGNSA. This CDR3 has 16 residues. J lost 0 bases, V lost 5 bases, and 10 bases had no gene match. The CDR3 protein is CASSSRQGRSSYEQYF. In DNA form, the CDR3 reads TGTGCCAGCAGCAGTAGACAGGGCCGAAGCTCCTACGAGCAGTACTTC.